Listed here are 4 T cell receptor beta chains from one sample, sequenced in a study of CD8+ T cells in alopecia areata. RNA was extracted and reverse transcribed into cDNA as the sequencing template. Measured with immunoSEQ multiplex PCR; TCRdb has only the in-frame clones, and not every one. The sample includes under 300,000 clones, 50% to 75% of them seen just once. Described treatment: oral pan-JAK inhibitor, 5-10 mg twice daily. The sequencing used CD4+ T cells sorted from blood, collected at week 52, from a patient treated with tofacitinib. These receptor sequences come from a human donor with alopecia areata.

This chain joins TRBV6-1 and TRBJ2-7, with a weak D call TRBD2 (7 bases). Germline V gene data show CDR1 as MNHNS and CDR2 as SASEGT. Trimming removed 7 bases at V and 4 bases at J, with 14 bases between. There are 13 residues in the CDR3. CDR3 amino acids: CASNRGAGYEQYF. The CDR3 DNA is TGTGCCAGCAACCGGGGGGCCGGTTACGAGCAGTACTTC.

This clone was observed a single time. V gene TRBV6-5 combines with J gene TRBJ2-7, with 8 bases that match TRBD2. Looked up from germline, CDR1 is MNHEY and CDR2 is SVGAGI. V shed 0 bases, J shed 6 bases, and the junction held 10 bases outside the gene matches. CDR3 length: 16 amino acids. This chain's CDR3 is CASSYSSGTTLLEQYF. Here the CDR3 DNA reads TGTGCCAGCAGTTACTCTAGCGGGACAACCCTTCTCGAGCAGTACTTC.

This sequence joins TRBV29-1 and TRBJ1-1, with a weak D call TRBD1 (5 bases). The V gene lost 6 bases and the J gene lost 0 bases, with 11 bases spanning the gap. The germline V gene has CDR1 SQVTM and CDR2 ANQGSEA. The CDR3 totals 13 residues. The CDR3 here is CSVGRGMNTEAFF. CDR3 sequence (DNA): TGCAGCGTGGGGCGAGGCATGAACACTGAAGCTTTCTTT.

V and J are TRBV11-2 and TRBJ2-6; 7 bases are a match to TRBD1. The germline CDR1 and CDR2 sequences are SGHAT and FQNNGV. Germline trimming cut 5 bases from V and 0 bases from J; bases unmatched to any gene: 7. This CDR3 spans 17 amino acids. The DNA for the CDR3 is TGTGCCAGCAGCACACACCGGGACAGCTCTGGGGCCAACGTCCTGACTTTC. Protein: CASSTHRDSSGANVLTF. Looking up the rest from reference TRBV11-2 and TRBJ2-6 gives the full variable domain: EAGVAQSPRYKIIEKRQSVAFWCNPISGHATLYWYQQILGQGPKLLIQFQNNGVVDDSQLPKDRFSAERLKGVDSTLKIQPAKLEDSAVYLCASSTHRDSSGANVLTFGAGSRLTVL.